These 13 T cell receptor beta chains were all obtained from the same sample, sequenced in a study of blood T cell repertoires in COVID-19. The table came from immunoSEQ multiplex PCR; TCRdb's copy has only in-frame clones and leaves some out. The repertoire holds 200,000 to 300,000 clones, with over 75% as singletons. The sample comprised peripheral blood. The receptors were gathered from a human donor in a cohort sampled during active COVID-19.

This clone was counted only a few times. The chain has TRBV10-1 and TRBJ1-2, with a tentative D call TRBD1 (6 bases). This CDR3 spans 13 amino acids. Germline CDR1 and CDR2: WNHNN and SYGVQD (reference sequence). Trimming took 5 bases from V and 3 from J, leaving 10 bases between them. The CDR3 loop reads CASSQDRDYGYTF. The CDR3 DNA reads TGCGCCAGCAGTCAGGACAGAGACTATGGCTACACCTTC.

V and J are TRBV19 and TRBJ2-2; D may be TRBD2 (6 bases). V shed 3 bases and J shed 6 bases, with 14 bases lying between them. In germline, CDR1 is LNHDA, CDR2 SQIVND (reference sequence). CDR3 length: 15 amino acids. The CDR3 nucleotides read TGTGCCAGTAGTATTCGGGCGGGGCAGGCCGGGGAGCTGTTTTTT. Translation gives CASSIRAGQAGELFF.

V gene TRBV19 combines with J gene TRBJ1-2, with TRBD1 identical over 8 bases. The CDR3 contains 15 residues. Looked up from germline, CDR1 is LNHDA and CDR2 is SQIVND (reference sequence). The J segment lost 8 bases and the V segment lost 4 bases, leaving 12 bases of the junction unmatched. The CDR3 DNA reads as TGTGCCAGTAGTAGCCCCCAGGGGGCGATGACGGGCTACACCTTC. This encodes CASSSPQGAMTGYTF.

V is TRBV20-1 and J is TRBJ1-5; a weak D match, TRBD1 (6 bases). The CDR3 is made up of 14 amino acids. CDR1 is DFQATT and CDR2 is SNEGSKA in the germline V gene (reference sequence). Trimming pared 3 bases from V and 0 bases from J, leaving 9 bases between. The CDR3 sequence: CSASRDNSNQPQHF. In DNA form, the CDR3 reads TGCAGTGCTAGTAGGGACAATAGCAATCAGCCCCAGCATTTT.

The genes are TRBV14 and TRBJ1-2; 8 bases match TRBD1. V lost 1 base and J lost 0; bases outside the gene matches: 16. CDR1 is SGHDN, CDR2 FVKESK, per germline. The CDR3 spans 20 residues. The CDR3 region has the DNA TGTGCCAGCAGCCAAGCACCTCACTCCCGGGACAGGCGATCTAACTATGGCTACACCTTC. It encodes CASSQAPHSRDRRSNYGYTF. Based on the CDR3 plus reference TRBV14 and TRBJ1-2, the full variable domain is EAGVTQFPSHSVIEKGQTVTLRCDPISGHDNLYWYRRVMGKEIKFLLHFVKESKQDESGMPNNRFLAERTGGTYSTLKVQPAELEDSGVYFCASSQAPHSRDRRSNYGYTFGSGTRLTVV.

J is TRBJ1-4 and V is TRBV12-3 or TRBV12-4; D gene ambiguous. V lost 3 bases to trimming and J lost 11 bases, with 7 bases between them. The CDR3 totals 11 residues. CDR3 DNA: TGTGCCAGCAGTTTCTCGGAGAAACTGTTTTTT. Its protein product is CASSFSEKLFF.

The V and J genes are TRBV5-6 and TRBJ1-5; D remains unclear. The CDR3 totals 15 residues. Germline values: CDR1 SGHDT, CDR2 YYEEEE. V lost 0 bases to trimming and J lost 7 bases, with 14 bases between them. CDR3 protein: CASSLGSARSQPQHF. For the CDR3, the DNA is TGTGCCAGCAGCTTGGGTAGTGCGCGTTCCCAGCCCCAGCATTTT.

This chain connects TRBV3-1 (or the pseudogene TRBV3-2) to TRBJ2-5, with 9 positions matching TRBD1. Germline lookup yields CDR1 LGHDT and CDR2 YNNKEL (reference sequence). The trim removed 4 bases at V and 6 bases at J, leaving 3 bases unmatched. The CDR3 consists of 13 residues. DNA for the CDR3: TGTGCCAGCAGCCTGGACAGGGGAAAGACCCAGTACTTC. Protein: CASSLDRGKTQYF.

V gene TRBV15 combines with J gene TRBJ2-7; TRBD1 is a possible D gene (6 bases). The germline V and J ends were trimmed by 1 base and 4 bases, with 14 bases remaining between them. CDR3 length equals 15 residues. CDR1 and CDR2 from the germline V gene are LNHNV and YYDKDF (reference sequence). The CDR3 region is CATSRALDSVYEQYF. In nucleotides, the CDR3 is TGTGCCACCAGCAGAGCTTTGGACAGCGTGTACGAGCAGTACTTC.

The J gene is TRBJ1-1, the V gene TRBV13; 8 positions agree with TRBD1. V lost 5 bases, J lost 1 base, and 3 bases stayed unmatched. The CDR3 is 14 amino acids. Germline CDR1 is PRHDT and CDR2 is FYEKMQ (reference sequence). CDR3 sequence: CASSHGTGNTEAFF. CDR3 nucleotide sequence: TGTGCCAGCAGCCACGGGACAGGGAACACTGAAGCTTTCTTT.

The chain combines TRBV3-1 (or the pseudogene TRBV3-2) with TRBJ2-7, with D tentatively TRBD2 (5 bases). Germline-derived CDR1 and CDR2 are LGHDT and YNNKEL (reference sequence). This CDR3 has 13 residues. V was cut by 0 bases and J by 6 bases, with 9 bases left in between. The CDR3 bases are TGTGCCAGCAGCCAAGAGGGAGTAGTCGAGCAGTACTTC. Translation: CASSQEGVVEQYF.

This chain joins TRBV5-1 and TRBJ2-2; D gene uncertain. Trimming removed 5 bases from V and 4 bases from J, with 12 bases in between. The CDR3 length is 14 residues. CDR1 and CDR2 (germline): SGHRS, YFSETQ. CDR3 DNA: TGCGCCAGCAGGGGTTTTAGCTCCACCGGGGAGCTGTTTTTT. Protein sequence: CASRGFSSTGELFF.

The chain links TRBV6-5 to TRBJ2-1; 10 nucleotides line up with TRBD2. V shed 6 bases and J 2 bases; nucleotides not matched to a gene: 4. The germline V gene has CDR1 MNHEY and CDR2 SVGAGI. The CDR3 loop spans 15 amino acids. CDR3 protein: CASRKAGGTYNEQFF. The CDR3 DNA follows: TGTGCCAGCAGGAAAGCGGGAGGGACCTACAATGAGCAGTTCTTC.